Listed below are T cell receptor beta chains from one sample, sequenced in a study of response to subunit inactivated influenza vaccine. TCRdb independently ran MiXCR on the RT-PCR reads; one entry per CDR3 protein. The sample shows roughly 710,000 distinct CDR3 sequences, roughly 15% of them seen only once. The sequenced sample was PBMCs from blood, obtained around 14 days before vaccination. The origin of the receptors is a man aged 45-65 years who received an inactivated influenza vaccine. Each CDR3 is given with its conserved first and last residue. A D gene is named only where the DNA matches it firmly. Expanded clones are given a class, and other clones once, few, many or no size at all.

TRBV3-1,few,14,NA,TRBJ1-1,CASSQFAENTEAFF,TGTGCCAGCAGCCAATTCGCCGAGAACACTGAAGCTTTCTTT
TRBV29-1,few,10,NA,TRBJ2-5,CSVGQQTQYF,TGCAGCGTTGGGCAACAGACCCAGTACTTC
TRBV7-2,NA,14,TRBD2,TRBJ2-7,CASSLGVAGNEQYF,TGTGCCAGCAGCTTAGGTGTAGCGGGTAACGAGCAGTACTTC
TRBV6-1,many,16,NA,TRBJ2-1,CASSPRVTDSHNEQFF,TGTGCCAGCAGCCCAAGGGTCACTGACAGCCACAATGAGCAGTTCTTC
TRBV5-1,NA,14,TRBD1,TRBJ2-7,CASSTDRVSYEQYF,TGCGCCAGCAGCACGGACAGGGTCTCCTACGAGCAGTACTTC
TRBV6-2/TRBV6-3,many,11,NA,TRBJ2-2,CASSYLGELFF,TGTGCCAGCAGTTATCTCGGGGAGCTGTTTTTT
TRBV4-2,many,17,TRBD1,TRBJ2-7,CASSPRDRGTSIYEQYF,TGTGCCAGCAGCCCCCGGGACAGGGGGACGAGTATCTACGAGCAGTACTTC
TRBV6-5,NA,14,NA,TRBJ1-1,CASSSGGLLTEAFF,TGTGCCAGCAGTTCGGGGGGTTTGTTAACTGAAGCTTTCTTT
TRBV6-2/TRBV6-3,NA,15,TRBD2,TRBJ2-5,CASSWTSGVRETQYF,TGTGCCAGCAGTTGGACTAGCGGGGTGCGGGAGACCCAGTACTTC
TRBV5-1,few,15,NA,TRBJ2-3,CASSLGRASTDTQYF,TGCGCCAGCAGCTTGGGTCGGGCTAGCACAGATACGCAGTATTTT
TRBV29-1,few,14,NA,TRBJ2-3,CSVYTADRRLTQYF,TGCAGCGTTTATACGGCAGATCGAAGGCTTACGCAGTATTTT
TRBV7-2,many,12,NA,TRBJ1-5,CASSPRDQPQHF,TGTGCCAGCAGCCCCAGGGATCAGCCCCAGCATTTT
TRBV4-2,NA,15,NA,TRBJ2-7,CASSPLAGESYEQYF,TGTGCCAGCAGTCCCTTGGCAGGGGAATCCTACGAGCAGTACTTC
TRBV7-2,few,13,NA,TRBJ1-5,CASSLAPGTTQHF,TGTGCCAGCAGCTTAGCCCCGGGCACGACCCAGCATTTT
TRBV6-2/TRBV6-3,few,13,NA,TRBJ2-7,CASSLGVAREQYF,TGTGCCAGCAGTCTCGGGGTAGCGAGGGAGCAGTACTTC